This T cell receptor beta chain was captured in a study of persistence of HIV-infected CD4 T cells. Findings and caveats of the study: Antigen-responding cells were enriched for degenerate expanded CDR3beta sequences. Bulk TCR data could not be restricted to HIV-1-infected CMV-responding cells. TCRbeta richness was lower in CMV- and Gag-responding cells than in anti-CD3/anti-CD28-responding cells. Proviral oligoclonality tracked with TCR oligoclonality within the same sorted cells.

This was the immunoSEQ version 4 assay in survey mode. Generated by immunoSEQ multiplex PCR, the TCRdb table keeps only in-frame clones and is missing some. Among 25,000 to 30,000 clones listed, roughly 80% were seen once. CDR3 length: 15 residues. Trimming pared 1 base from V and 5 bases from J, leaving 12 bases between. Germline V gene lookup returns CDR1 SGHNT and CDR2 YENEEA. The stimulus was lysate of CMV-infected fibroblasts, about 10 ug/mL. CD40L/CD69 double-negative CD45RO-high memory CD4+ T cells were collected. In the case of this clone: Its antigen is not identified.

The sequence was collected from an adult woman with HIV who was CMV-seropositive. The sample here was CD4+ T cells sorted from PBMCs after approximately 19-hour stimulation, taken from a patient who received antiretroviral therapy. This sequence joins TRBV11-3 and TRBJ2-1, with D possibly being TRBD1 (6 bases). The CDR3 region has the DNA TGTGCCAGCAGCTTAGTTAGGGGACAACACAATGAGCAGTTCTTC. The encoded protein is CASSLVRGQHNEQFF.